These 3 T cell receptor beta chains originate from one sample sequenced in a study of Ad26.COV2.S vaccination and SARS-CoV-2 variants (dated by TCRdb to 2020 to 2023). The library was made by the immunoSEQ multiplex PCR assay. The clones in this table, taken by TCRdb from immuneACCESS, are in-frame only. Not every clone is retained; where verified, under half of the shortfall comes from an unresolved V gene, and the cause of the rest is unknown. This sample gives roughly 380,000 clones in total; roughly 87% of them show up just once. About 3.4% of the sample comes from the top ten. This specimen's treatment or condition label, per the study, means: about 20 received Ad26.COV2.S at low or high dose, single or two shots; roughly five received placebo; per-sample allocation not given. Repertoires of vaccine and placebo recipients were sequenced from samples collected on day 63 after the first injection.

This specimen was peripheral blood, taken in a trial of Ad26.COV2.S vaccine versus placebo. The receptors were sampled from a person between 18 and 59 years old who received the Ad26.COV2.S COVID-19 vaccine or a placebo.

The table lists this clone with a count of one. V is TRBV11-3 and J is TRBJ2-7, with a possible D match to TRBD1 (7 bases). CDR3 size: 14 residues. The ends were cut back, 4 bases at V and 2 bases at J, with 12 bases in the middle. Germline V gene lookup returns CDR1 SGHNT and CDR2 YENEEA. CDR3 sequence reads: CASSSRDSPYEQYF. CDR3 bases: TGTGCCAGCAGCTCGCGGGACAGTCCCTACGAGCAGTACTTC.

This clone has just one count. J is TRBJ1-1 and V is TRBV15; D is ambiguous. Trimming shortened V by 0 bases and J by 6 bases, and 5 bases separated the two germline ends. CDR1 and CDR2 from the germline V gene are LNHNV and YYDKDF (reference sequence). There are 12 residues in the CDR3. This chain's CDR3 is CATSRDTPEAFF. The DNA of the CDR3 is TGTGCCACCAGCAGAGATACCCCTGAAGCTTTCTTT.

The CDR3 nucleotides read TGTGCCACCAGTGAAGCAAACAACAATCAGCCCCAGCATTTT. This codes for CATSEANNNQPQHF. This sequence joins TRBV15 and TRBJ1-5; D gene uncertain. The CDR3 is 14 amino acids. V lost 6 bases to trimming and J lost 3 bases, with 12 bases between them. Germline V lookup: CDR1 LNHNV, CDR2 YYDKDF (reference sequence).